This T cell receptor beta chain was identified during a study of response to subunit inactivated influenza vaccine. Whole-study results and caveats: A suggestion made by the authors is that each seasonal influenza vaccination recruits few new T cells.

In regard to this clonotype: The target antigen is unknown.

The CDR3 is made up of 14 amino acids. The germline gives CDR1 SGHTA, CDR2 FQGNSA. Trimming stripped 4 bases from V and 12 bases from J, with 19 bases between. TCRdb itself ran the RT-PCR reads through MiXCR, one entry per CDR3 protein. The table lists around 790,000 distinct CDR3 sequences, about 20% of them singletons. The starting material was PBMCs from blood, obtained around 5 days after vaccination. This sequence joins TRBV7-2 and TRBJ2-1; D possibly corresponds to TRBD1 (6 bases). This receptor was taken from a man aged 50-60 years who received an inactivated influenza vaccine. CDR3 residues: CASSSTGGRGTQFF. The CDR3 coding sequence is TGTGCCAGCAGCTCAACTGGCGGCAGGGGAACGCAGTTCTTC.